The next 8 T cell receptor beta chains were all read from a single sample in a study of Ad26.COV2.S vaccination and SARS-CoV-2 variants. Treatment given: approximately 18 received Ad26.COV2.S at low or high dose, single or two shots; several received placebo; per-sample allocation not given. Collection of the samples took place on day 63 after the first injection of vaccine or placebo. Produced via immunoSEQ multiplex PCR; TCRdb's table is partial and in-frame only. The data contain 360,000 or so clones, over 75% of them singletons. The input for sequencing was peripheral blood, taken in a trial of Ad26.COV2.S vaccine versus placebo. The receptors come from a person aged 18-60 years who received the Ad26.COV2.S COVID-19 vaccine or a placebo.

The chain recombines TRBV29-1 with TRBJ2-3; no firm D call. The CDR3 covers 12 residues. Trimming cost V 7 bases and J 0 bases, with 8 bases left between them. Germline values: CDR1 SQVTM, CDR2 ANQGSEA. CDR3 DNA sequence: TGCAGCGCTTCGCCGAGCACAGATACGCAGTATTTT. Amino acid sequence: CSASPSTDTQYF.

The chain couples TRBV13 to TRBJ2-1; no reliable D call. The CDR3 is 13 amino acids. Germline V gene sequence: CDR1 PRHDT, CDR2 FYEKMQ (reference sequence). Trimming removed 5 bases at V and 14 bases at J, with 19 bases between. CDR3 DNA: TGTGCCAGCAGCCCGTCGGTGAGCGAAAGGGAGTTCTTC. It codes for CASSPSVSEREFF.

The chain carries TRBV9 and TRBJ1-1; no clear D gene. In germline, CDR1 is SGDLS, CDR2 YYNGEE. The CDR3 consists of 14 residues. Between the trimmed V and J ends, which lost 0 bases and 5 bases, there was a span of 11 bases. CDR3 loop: CASSVGGGKTEAFF. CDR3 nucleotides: TGTGCCAGCAGCGTAGGAGGAGGGAAAACTGAAGCTTTCTTT.

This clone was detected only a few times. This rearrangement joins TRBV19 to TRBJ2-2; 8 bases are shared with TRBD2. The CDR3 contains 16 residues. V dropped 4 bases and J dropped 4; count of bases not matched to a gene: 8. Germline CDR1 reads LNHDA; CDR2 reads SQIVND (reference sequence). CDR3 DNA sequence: TGTGCCAGTAGTACTATAGCGGGGAAGGTCACCGGGGAGCTGTTTTTT. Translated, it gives CASSTIAGKVTGELFF.

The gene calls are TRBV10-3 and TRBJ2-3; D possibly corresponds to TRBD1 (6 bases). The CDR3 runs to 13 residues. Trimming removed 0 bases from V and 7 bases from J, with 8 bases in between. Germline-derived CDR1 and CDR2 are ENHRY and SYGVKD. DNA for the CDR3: TGTGCCATCAGTGAGTCGACAGGCCATACGCAGTATTTT. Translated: CAISESTGHTQYF.

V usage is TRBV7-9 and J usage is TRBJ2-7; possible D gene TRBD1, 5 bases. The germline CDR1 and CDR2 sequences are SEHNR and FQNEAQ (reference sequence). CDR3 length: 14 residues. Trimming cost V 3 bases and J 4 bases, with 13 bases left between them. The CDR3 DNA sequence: TGTGCCAGCAGCTTCCGAGACAGAGCATACGAGCAGTACTTC. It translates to CASSFRDRAYEQYF.

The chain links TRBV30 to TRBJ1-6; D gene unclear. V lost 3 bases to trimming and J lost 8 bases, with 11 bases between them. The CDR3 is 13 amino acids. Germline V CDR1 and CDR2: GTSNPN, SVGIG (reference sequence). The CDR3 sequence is CAWRSRRDSPLHF. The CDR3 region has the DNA TGTGCCTGGAGGTCAAGAAGGGATTCACCCCTCCACTTT.

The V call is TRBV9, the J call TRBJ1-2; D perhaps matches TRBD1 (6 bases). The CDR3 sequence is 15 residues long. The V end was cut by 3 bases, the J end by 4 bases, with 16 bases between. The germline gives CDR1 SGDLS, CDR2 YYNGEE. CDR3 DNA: TGTGCCAGCAGCGCCTCAGACAGGCCTTTCTATGGCTACACCTTC. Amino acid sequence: CASSASDRPFYGYTF.